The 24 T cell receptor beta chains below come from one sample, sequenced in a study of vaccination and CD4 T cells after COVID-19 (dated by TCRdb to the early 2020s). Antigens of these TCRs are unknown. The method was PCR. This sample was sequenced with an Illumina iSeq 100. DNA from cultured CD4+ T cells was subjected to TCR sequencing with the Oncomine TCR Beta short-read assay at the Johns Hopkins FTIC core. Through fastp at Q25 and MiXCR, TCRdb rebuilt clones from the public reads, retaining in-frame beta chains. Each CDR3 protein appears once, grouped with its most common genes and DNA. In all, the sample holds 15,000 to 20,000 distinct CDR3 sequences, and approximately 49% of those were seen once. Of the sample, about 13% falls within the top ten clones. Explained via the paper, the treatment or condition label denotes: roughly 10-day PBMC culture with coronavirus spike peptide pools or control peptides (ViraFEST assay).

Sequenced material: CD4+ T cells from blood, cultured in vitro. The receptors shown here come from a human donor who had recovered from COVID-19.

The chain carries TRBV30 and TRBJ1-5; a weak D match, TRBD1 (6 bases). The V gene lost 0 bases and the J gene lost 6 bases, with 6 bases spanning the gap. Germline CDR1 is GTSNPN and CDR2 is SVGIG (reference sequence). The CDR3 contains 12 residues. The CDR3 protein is CAWSVGGQPQHF. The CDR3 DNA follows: TGTGCCTGGAGTGTAGGGGGTCAGCCCCAGCATTTT.

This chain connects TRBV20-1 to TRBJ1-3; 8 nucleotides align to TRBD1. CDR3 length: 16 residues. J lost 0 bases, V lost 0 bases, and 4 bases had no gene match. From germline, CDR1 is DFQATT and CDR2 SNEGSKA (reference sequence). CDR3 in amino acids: CSARDTTGGSGNTIYF. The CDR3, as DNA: TGCAGTGCTAGAGACACAACAGGGGGCTCTGGAAACACCATATATTTT.

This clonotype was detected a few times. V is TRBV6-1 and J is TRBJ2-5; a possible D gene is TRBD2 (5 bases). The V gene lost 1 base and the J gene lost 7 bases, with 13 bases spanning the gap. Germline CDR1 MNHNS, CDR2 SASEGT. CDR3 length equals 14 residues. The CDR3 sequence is CASSEGPRRGTQYF. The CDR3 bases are TGTGCCAGCAGTGAAGGGCCCAGACGGGGGACCCAGTACTTC.

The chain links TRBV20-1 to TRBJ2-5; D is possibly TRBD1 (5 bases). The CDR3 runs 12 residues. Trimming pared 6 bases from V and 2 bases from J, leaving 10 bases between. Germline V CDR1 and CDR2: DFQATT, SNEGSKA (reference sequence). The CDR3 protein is CSAPTVQETQYF. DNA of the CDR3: TGCAGTGCCCCGACAGTTCAAGAGACCCAGTACTTC.

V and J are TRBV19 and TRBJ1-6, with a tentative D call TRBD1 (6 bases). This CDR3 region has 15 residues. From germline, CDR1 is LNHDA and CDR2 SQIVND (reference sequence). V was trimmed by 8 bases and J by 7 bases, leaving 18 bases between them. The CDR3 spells CASSQHRERNSPLHF. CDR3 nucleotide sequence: TGTGCCAGTTCCCAACACAGGGAAAGGAATTCACCCCTCCACTTT.

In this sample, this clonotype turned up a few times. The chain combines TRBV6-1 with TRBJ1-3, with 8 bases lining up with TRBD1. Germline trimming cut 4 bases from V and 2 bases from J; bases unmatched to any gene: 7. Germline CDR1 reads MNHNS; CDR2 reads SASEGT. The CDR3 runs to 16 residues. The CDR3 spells CASSVQQGVTGNTIYF. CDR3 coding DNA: TGTGCCAGCAGTGTGCAACAGGGGGTGACTGGAAACACCATATATTTT.

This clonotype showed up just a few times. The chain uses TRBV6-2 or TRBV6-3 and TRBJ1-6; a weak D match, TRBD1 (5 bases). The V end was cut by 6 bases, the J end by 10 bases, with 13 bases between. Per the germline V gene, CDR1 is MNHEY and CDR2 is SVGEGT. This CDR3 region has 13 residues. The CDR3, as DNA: TGTGCCAGCAGACAGGAGTCAGACTCACCCCTCCACTTT. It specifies CASRQESDSPLHF.

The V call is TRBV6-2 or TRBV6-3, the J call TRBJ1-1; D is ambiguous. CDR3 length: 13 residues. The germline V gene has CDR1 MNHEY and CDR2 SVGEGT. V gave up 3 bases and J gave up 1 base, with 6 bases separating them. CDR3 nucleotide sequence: TGTGCCAGCAGTTATGGTGAGAACACTGAAGCTTTCTTT. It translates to CASSYGENTEAFF.

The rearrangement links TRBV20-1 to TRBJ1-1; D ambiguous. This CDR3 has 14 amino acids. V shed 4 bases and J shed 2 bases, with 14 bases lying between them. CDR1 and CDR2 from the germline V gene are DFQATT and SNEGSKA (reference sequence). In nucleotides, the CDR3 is TGCAGTGCTATCTGGAGGGCCTATAACACTGAAGCTTTCTTT. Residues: CSAIWRAYNTEAFF.

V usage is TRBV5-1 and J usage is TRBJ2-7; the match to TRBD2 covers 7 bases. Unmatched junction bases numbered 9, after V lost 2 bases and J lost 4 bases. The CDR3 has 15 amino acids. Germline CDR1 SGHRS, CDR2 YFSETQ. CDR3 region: CASSLGVTSVYEQYF. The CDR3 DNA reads TGCGCCAGCAGCTTAGGAGTAACTAGCGTGTACGAGCAGTACTTC.

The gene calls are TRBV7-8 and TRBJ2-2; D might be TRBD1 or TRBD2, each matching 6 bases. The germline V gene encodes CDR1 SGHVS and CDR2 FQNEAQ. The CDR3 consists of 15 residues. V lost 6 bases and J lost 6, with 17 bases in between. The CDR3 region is CASRERGSGSGELFF. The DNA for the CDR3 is TGTGCCAGCAGAGAAAGGGGGAGCGGGTCCGGGGAGCTGTTTTTT. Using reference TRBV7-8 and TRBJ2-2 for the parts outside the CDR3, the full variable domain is GAGVSQSPRYKVAKRGQDVALRCDPISGHVSLFWYQQALGQGPEFLTYFQNEAQLDKSGLPSDRFFAERPEGSVSTLKIQRTQQEDSAVYLCASRERGSGSGELFFGEGSRLTVL.

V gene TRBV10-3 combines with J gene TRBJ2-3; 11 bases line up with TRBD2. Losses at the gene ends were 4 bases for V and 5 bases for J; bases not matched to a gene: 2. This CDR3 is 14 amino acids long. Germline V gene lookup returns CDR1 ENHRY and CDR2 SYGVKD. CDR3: CAISGGTSGDTQYF. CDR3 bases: TGTGCCATCAGTGGGGGGACTAGCGGAGATACGCAGTATTTT.

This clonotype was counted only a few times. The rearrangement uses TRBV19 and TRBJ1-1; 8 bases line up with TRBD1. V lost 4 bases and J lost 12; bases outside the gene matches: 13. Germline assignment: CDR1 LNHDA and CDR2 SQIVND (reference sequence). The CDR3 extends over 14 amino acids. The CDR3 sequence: CASSTTPRTGSTFF. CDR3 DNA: TGTGCCAGTAGTACGACCCCAAGGACAGGGAGTACTTTCTTT.

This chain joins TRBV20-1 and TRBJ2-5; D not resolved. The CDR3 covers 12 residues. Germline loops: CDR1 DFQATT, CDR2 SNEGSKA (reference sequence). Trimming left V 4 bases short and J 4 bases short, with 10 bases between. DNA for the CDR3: TGCAGTGCTACTCTCACCGGAGAGACCCAGTACTTC. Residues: CSATLTGETQYF.

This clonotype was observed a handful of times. CDR3 coding DNA: TGTGCCAGCAGCCGCCCGGTCCGCGAATTAGAAGCTTTCTTT. Amino acid sequence: CASSRPVRELEAFF. V is TRBV6-2 or TRBV6-3 and J is TRBJ1-1; D uncertain. CDR1 and CDR2 from the germline V gene are MNHEY and SVGEGT. The CDR3 sequence is 14 residues long. V lost 6 bases, J lost 8 bases, and 19 bases lay in between.

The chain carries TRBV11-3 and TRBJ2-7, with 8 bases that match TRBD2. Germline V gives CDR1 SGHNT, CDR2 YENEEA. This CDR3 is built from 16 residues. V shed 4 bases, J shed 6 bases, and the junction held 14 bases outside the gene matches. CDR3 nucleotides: TGTGCCAGCAGCTCCAACTCCCCGGGACTAGTCGGCGAGCAGTACTTC. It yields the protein CASSSNSPGLVGEQYF.

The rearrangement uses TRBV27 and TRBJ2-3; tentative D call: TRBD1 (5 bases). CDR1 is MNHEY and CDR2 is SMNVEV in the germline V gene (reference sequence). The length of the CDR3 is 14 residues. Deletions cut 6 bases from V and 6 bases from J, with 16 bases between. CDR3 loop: CASSQRAKGDTQYF. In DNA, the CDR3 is TGTGCCAGCAGCCAAAGAGCAAAGGGGGATACGCAGTATTTT.

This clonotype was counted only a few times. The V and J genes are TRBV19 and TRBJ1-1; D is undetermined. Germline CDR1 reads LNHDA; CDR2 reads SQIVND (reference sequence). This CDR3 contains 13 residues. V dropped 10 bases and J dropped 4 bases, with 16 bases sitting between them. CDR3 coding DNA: TGTGCCACCCGGGAGGTTTTTGGCACTGAAGCTTTCTTT. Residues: CATREVFGTEAFF.

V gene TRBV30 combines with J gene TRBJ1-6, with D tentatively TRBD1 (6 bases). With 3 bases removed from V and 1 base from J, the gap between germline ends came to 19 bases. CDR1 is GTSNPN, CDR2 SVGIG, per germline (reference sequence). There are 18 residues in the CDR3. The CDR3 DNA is TGTGCCTGGAGACAGGGTTTCAGTTCGAGGTCCTATAATTCACCCCTCCACTTT. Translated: CAWRQGFSSRSYNSPLHF.

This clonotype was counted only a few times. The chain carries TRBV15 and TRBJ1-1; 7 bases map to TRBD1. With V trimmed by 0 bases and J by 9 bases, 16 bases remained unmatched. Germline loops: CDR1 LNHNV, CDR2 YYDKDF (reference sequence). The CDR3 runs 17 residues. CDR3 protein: CATSRDSPQRRGTQAFF. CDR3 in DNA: TGTGCCACCAGCAGAGATTCTCCACAGCGCAGGGGGACGCAAGCTTTCTTT.

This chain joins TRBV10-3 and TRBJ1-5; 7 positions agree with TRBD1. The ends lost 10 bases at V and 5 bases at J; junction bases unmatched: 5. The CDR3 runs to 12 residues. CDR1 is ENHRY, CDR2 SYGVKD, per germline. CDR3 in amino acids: CATRGRDQPQHF. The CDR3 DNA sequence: TGTGCCACCAGGGGGAGGGATCAGCCCCAGCATTTT.

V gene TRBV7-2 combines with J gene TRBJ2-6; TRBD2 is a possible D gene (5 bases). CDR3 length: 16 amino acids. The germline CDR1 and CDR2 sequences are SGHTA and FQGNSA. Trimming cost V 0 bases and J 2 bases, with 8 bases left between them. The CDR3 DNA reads TGTGCCAGCAGCTTAGCAGGAGGTGCTGGGGCCAACGTCCTGACTTTC. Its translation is CASSLAGGAGANVLTF.

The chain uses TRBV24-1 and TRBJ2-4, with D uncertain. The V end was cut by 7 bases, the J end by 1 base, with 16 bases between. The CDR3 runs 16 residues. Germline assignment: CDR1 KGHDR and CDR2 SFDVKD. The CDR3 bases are TGTGCCACCAGCCCCGCCGGGCAGGTTGCCAAAAACATTCAGTACTTC. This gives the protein CATSPAGQVAKNIQYF.

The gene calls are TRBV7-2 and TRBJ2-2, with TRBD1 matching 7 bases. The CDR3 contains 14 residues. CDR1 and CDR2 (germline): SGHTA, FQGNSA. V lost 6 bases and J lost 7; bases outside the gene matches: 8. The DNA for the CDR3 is TGTGCCAGCAGGGTAGGGGGCTCCGACGGGGAGCTGTTTTTT. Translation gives CASRVGGSDGELFF.